This TCR beta chain was sequenced during a study of OX40 agonist ivuxolimab in advanced cancers. Method: immunoSEQ multiplex PCR; TCRdb's copy keeps in-frame clones and lacks some. The sample has tens of thousands of clones, roughly 91% seen once. Study findings and constraints: Expanded clones belonging to CD8+ T cells outnumbered, on average, those of CD4+.

CDR3 size: 13 residues. The V gene's germline CDR1 is SEHNR and CDR2 FQNEAQ (reference sequence). Trimming took off 5 bases at V and 6 bases at J, with 11 bases between the two ends. To note about this clone: Antigen unknown.

Sampling of blood occurred at baseline, cycle 4 day 1, and cycle 7 day 1. This TCR was sampled from an adult with an advanced solid tumor such as melanoma, head and neck, liver or kidney cancer. The input for sequencing was CD4+ or CD8+ T cells sorted from blood, taken in a trial of the OX40 agonist ivuxolimab. J is TRBJ2-1 and V is TRBV7-9; D not certain. The CDR3 sequence: CASSGDLGNEQFF. The CDR3 DNA is TGTGCCAGCAGCGGCGACCTGGGCAATGAGCAGTTCTTC.